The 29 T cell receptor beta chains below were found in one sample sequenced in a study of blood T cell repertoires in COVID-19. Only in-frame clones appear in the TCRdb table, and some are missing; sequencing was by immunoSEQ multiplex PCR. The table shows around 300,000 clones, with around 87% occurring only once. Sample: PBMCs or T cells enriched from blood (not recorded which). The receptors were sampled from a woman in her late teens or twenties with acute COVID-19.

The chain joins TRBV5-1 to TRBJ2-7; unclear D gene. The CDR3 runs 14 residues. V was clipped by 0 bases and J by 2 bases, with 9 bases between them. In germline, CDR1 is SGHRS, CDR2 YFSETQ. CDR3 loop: CASSLEPYTYEQYF. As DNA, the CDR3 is TGCGCCAGCAGCTTGGAACCTTACACCTACGAGCAGTACTTC.

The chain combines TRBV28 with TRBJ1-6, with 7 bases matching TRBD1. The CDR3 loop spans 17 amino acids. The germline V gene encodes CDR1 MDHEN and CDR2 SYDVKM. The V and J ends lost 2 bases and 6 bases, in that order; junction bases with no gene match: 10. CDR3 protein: CASSLQGTAILNSPLHF. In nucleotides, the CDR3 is TGTGCCAGCAGTTTACAAGGGACAGCTATCCTTAATTCACCCCTCCACTTT.

The CDR3 DNA reads TGTGCCAGCAGACCTACCGGGACAGGGAATTATGGCTACACCTTC. It yields the protein CASRPTGTGNYGYTF. The chain has TRBV6-5 and TRBJ1-2, with 9 bases aligning to TRBD1. V trimming: 6 bases; J trimming: 5 bases; junction bases outside the gene matches: 10. This CDR3 region has 15 residues. CDR1 MNHEY and CDR2 SVGAGI come from the germline V gene.

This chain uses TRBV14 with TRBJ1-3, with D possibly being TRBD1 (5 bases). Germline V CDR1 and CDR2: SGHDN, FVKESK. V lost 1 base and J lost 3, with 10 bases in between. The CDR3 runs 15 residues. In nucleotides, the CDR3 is TGTGCCAGCAGCCAAGTCTCGGGGGGTGGAAACACCATATATTTT. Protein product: CASSQVSGGGNTIYF. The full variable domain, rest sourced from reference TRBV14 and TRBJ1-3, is EAGVTQFPSHSVIEKGQTVTLRCDPISGHDNLYWYRRVMGKEIKFLLHFVKESKQDESGMPNNRFLAERTGGTYSTLKVQPAELEDSGVYFCASSQVSGGGNTIYFGEGSWLTVV.

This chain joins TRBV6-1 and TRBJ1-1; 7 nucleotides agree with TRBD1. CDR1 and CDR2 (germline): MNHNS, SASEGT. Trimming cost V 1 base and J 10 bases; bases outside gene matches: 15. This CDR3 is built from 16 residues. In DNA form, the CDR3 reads TGTGCCAGCAGTGAAGAAGGGACAGTATATCCCTCCCGAGCTTTCTTT. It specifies CASSEEGTVYPSRAFF.

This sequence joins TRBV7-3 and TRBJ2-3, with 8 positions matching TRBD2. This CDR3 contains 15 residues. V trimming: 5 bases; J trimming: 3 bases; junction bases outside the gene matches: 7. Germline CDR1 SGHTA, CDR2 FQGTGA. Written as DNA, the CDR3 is TGTGCCAGCAGCCCCCAGGCGGGGGGAACAGATACGCAGTATTTT. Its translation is CASSPQAGGTDTQYF. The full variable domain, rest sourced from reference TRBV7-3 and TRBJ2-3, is GAGVSQTPSNKVTEKGKYVELRCDPISGHTALYWYRQSLGQGPEFLIYFQGTGAADDSGLPNDRFFAVRPEGSVSTLKIQRTERGDSAVYLCASSPQAGGTDTQYFGPGTRLTVL.

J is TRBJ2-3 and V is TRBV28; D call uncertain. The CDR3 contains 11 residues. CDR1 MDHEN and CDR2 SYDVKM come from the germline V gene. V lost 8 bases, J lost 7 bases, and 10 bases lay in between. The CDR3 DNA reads TGTGCCAGCGGCGGCCCCTATACGCAGTATTTT. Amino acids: CASGGPYTQYF.

The CDR3 loop is CASSLRGSAANTGELFF. CDR3 DNA: TGTGCCAGCAGCCTCCGAGGGTCGGCCGCGAACACCGGGGAGCTGTTTTTT. The V call is TRBV7-3, the J call TRBJ2-2; D possibly corresponds to TRBD2 (5 bases). This CDR3 has 17 residues. V lost 5 bases to trimming and J lost 0 bases, with 16 bases between them. The germline V gene has CDR1 SGHTA and CDR2 FQGTGA.

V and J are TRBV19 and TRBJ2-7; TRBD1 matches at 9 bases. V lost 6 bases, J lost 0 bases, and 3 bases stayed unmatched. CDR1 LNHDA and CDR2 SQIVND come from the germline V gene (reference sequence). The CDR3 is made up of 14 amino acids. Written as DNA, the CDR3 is TGTGCCAGTAGGGGACAGGGCTACTCCTACGAGCAGTACTTC. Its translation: CASRGQGYSYEQYF.

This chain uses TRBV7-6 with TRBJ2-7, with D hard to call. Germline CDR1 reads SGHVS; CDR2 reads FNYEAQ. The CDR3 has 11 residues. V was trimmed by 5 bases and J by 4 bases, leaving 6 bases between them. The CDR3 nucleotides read TGTGCCAGCAGCCCCGGGTACGAGCAGTACTTC. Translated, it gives CASSPGYEQYF.

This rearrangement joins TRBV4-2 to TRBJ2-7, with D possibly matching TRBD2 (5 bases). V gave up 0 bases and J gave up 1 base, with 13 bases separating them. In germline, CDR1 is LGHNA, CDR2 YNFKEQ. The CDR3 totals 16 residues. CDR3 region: CASSQEEGVGSYEQYF. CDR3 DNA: TGTGCCAGCAGCCAAGAAGAGGGCGTCGGATCCTACGAGCAGTACTTC.

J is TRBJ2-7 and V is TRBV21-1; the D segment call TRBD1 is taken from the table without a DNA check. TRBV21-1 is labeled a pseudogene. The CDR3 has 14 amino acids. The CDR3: CASSTPGQGYEQYF. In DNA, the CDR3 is TGTGCCAGCAGCACACCGGGACAGGGCTACGAGCAGTACTTC.

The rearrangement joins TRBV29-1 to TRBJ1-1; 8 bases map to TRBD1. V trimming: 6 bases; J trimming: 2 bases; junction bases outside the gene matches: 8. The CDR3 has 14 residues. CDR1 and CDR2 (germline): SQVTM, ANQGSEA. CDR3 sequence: CSVPSRGLNTEAFF. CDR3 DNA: TGCAGCGTGCCGAGCAGGGGGCTCAACACTGAAGCTTTCTTT.

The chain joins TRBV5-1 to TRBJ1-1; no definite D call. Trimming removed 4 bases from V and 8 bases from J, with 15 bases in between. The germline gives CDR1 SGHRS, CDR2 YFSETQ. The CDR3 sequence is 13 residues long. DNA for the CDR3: TGCGCCAGCAGCACCCGGGAGTCAGACGAAGCTTTCTTT. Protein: CASSTRESDEAFF.

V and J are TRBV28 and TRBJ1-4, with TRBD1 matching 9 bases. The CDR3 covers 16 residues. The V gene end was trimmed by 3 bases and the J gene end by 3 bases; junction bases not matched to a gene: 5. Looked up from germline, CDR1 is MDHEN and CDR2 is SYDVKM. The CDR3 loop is CASSLARQGANEKLFF. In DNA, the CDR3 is TGTGCCAGCAGTTTGGCGAGACAGGGGGCTAATGAAAAACTGTTTTTT.

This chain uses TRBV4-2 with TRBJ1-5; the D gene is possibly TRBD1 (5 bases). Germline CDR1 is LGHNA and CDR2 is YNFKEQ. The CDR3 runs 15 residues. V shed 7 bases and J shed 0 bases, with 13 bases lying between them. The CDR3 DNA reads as TGTGCCAGCAAAGACAGAATGACTAGCAATCAGCCCCAGCATTTT. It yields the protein CASKDRMTSNQPQHF.

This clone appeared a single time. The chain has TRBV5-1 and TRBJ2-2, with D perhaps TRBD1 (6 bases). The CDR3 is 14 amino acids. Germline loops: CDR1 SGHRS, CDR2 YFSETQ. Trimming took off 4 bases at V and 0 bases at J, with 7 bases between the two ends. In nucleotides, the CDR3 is TGCGCCAGCAGCGACAGGCCGAACACCGGGGAGCTGTTTTTT. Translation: CASSDRPNTGELFF.

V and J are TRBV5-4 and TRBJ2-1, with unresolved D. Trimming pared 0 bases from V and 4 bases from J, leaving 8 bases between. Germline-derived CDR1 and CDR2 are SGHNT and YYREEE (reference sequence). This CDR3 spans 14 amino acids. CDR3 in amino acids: CASSLAGLYNEQFF. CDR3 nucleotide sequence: TGTGCCAGCAGCTTGGCAGGCTTATACAATGAGCAGTTCTTC.

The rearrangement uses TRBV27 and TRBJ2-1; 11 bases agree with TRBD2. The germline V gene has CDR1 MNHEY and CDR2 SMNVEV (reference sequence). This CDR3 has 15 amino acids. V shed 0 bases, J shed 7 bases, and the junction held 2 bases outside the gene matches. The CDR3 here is CASSLSTSGVNEQFF. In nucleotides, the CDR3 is TGTGCCAGCAGTTTATCGACTAGCGGGGTGAATGAGCAGTTCTTC.

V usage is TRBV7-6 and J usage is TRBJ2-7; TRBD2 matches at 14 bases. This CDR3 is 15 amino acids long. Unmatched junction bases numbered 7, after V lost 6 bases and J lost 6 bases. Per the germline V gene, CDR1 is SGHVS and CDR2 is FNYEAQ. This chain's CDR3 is CASSLGTSGSGEQYF. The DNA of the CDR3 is TGTGCCAGCAGTCTCGGGACTAGCGGGAGCGGCGAGCAGTACTTC.

CDR3 nucleotide sequence: TGTGCCAGCAGTGGCCAGTGGGGGGAGAAAGGCTACACCTTC. It yields the protein CASSGQWGEKGYTF. The chain is built from TRBV28 and TRBJ1-2; D might be TRBD1 (5 bases). V dropped 5 bases and J dropped 8 bases, with 18 bases sitting between them. CDR1 and CDR2 from the germline V gene are MDHEN and SYDVKM. The CDR3 is 14 amino acids.

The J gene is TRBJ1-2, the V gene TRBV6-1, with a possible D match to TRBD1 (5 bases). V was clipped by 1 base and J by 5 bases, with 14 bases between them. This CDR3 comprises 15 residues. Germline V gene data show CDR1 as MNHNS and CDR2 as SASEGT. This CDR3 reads CASSEGAGWVYGYTF. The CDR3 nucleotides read TGTGCCAGCAGTGAAGGGGCAGGGTGGGTGTATGGCTACACCTTC.

The CDR3 nucleotides read TGTGCCAGCAATACTCTATGGCAGGGATCAGGGGCCAACGTCCTGACTTTC. It is translated as CASNTLWQGSGANVLTF. The chain employs TRBV28 and TRBJ2-6; TRBD1 might be the D (5 bases). CDR1 MDHEN and CDR2 SYDVKM come from the germline V gene. This CDR3 has 17 amino acids. V dropped 7 bases and J dropped 4 bases, with 20 bases sitting between them.

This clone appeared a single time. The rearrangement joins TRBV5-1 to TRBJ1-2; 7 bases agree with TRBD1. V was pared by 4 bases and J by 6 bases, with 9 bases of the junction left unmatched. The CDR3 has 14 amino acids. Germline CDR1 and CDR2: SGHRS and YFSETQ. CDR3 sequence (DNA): TGCGCCAGCAGCCATGGACAGGACGAGAATGGCTACACCTTC. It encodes CASSHGQDENGYTF.

CDR3 nucleotides: TGTGCCAGCAGTTACGCGGCGGAGATCGCCTACGAGCAGTACTTC. Protein: CASSYAAEIAYEQYF. This chain uses TRBV6-5 with TRBJ2-7, with D hard to call. Trimming removed 2 bases from V and 2 bases from J, with 13 bases in between. Germline CDR1 is MNHEY and CDR2 is SVGAGI. The CDR3 sequence is 15 residues long.

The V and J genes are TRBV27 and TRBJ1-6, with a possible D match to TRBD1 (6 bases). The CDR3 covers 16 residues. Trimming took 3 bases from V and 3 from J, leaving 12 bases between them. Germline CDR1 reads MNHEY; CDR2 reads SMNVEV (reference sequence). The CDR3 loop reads CASSLQGFGYNSPLHF. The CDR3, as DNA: TGTGCCAGCAGTTTGCAGGGGTTTGGCTATAATTCACCCCTCCACTTT.

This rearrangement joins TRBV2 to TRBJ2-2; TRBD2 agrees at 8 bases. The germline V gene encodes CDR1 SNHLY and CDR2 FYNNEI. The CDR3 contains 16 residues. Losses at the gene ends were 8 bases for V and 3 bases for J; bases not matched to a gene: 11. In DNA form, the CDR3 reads TGTGCCAGCGGGGGGGCGGGAGGATCCCACACCGGGGAGCTGTTTTTT. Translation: CASGGAGGSHTGELFF.

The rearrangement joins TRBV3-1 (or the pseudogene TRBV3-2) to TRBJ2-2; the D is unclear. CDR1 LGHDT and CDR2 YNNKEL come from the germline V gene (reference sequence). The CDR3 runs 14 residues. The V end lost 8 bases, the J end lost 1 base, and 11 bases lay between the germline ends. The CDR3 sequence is CASREIENTGELFF. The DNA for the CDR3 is TGTGCCAGCCGTGAGATAGAGAACACCGGGGAGCTGTTTTTT.

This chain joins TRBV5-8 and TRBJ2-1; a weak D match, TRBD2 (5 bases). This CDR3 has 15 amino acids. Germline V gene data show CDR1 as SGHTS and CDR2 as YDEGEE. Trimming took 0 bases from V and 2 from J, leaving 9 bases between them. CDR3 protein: CASSLGGRPYNEQFF. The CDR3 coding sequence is TGTGCCAGCAGCTTGGGAGGGAGACCCTACAATGAGCAGTTCTTC. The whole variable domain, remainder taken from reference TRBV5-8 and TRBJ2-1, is EAGVTQSPTHLIKTRGQQATLRCSPISGHTSVYWYQQALGLGLQFLLWYDEGEERNRGNFPPRFSGRQFPNYSSELNVNALELEDSALYLCASSLGGRPYNEQFFGPGTRLTVL.